These 6 T cell receptor beta chains came from one sample sequenced in a study of cytomegalovirus exposure and HLA in healthy donors. Sequencing was performed with immunoSEQ multiplex PCR; in TCRdb, only in-frame clones are kept and a portion is missing. The data show 160,000 or so clones, with more than 75% seen just once and approximately 1.5% held by the top ten. The sequencing sample was made of PBMCs. These receptors were collected from a woman aged 30 to 39 in good health and CMV-seronegative.

This clone was seen once. This sequence joins TRBV29-1 and TRBJ1-1; tentatively, D is TRBD1 (5 bases). Deletions cut 4 bases from V and 0 bases from J, with 18 bases between. Germline CDR1 reads SQVTM; CDR2 reads ANQGSEA. This CDR3 comprises 16 residues. CDR3 sequence reads: CSVAEVVGQLNTEAFF. CDR3 DNA sequence: TGCAGCGTTGCAGAAGTTGTAGGACAATTGAACACTGAAGCTTTCTTT.

The chain is built from TRBV30 and TRBJ1-2; D remains ambiguous. The V gene lost 3 bases and the J gene lost 3 bases, with 11 bases spanning the gap. CDR3 length: 13 amino acids. Germline V lookup: CDR1 GTSNPN, CDR2 SVGIG (reference sequence). The CDR3 DNA is TGTGCCTGGAGCGATGAATCAGACTATGGCTACACCTTC. It is translated as CAWSDESDYGYTF.

This chain links TRBV11-2 with TRBJ2-5, with no clear D. Per the germline V gene, CDR1 is SGHAT and CDR2 is FQNNGV. Trimming took off 4 bases at V and 4 bases at J, with 10 bases between the two ends. CDR3 size: 13 residues. CDR3 bases: TGTGCCAGCAGCTACGAGGTCCCAGAGACCCAGTACTTC. Protein: CASSYEVPETQYF.

V and J are TRBV5-1 and TRBJ1-2; D may be TRBD1 (5 bases). The CDR3 consists of 14 residues. Germline CDR1 is SGHRS and CDR2 is YFSETQ. Trimming stripped 1 base from V and 8 bases from J, with 15 bases between. This chain's CDR3 is CASSLTGQGIGYTF. CDR3 nucleotides: TGCGCCAGCAGCTTGACTGGGCAGGGTATAGGCTACACCTTC.

V is TRBV6-1 and J is TRBJ2-6; the D gene is possibly TRBD2 (5 bases). The CDR3 runs to 15 residues. The V end lost 6 bases, the J end lost 0 bases, and 9 bases lay between the germline ends. Germline V gene data show CDR1 as MNHNS and CDR2 as SASEGT. CDR3 bases: TGTGCCAGCAGCGAGGGTGGCTCTGGGGCCAACGTCCTGACTTTC. Protein product: CASSEGGSGANVLTF.

The V gene is TRBV7-9, the J gene TRBJ2-1; D gene unclear. Germline CDR1 is SEHNR and CDR2 is FQNEAQ (reference sequence). Trimming removed 0 bases at V and 1 base at J, with 7 bases between. The CDR3 contains 15 residues. Here the CDR3 DNA reads TGTGCCAGCAGCTTAGCAGCGTCGTCCTACAATGAGCAGTTCTTC. It translates to CASSLAASSYNEQFF. Together with reference TRBV7-9 and TRBJ2-1, the CDR3 gives the full variable domain: DTGVSQNPRHKITKRGQNVTFRCDPISEHNRLYWYRQTLGQGPEFLTYFQNEAQLEKSRLLSDRFSAERPKGSFSTLEIQRTEQGDSAMYLCASSLAASSYNEQFFGPGTRLTVL.